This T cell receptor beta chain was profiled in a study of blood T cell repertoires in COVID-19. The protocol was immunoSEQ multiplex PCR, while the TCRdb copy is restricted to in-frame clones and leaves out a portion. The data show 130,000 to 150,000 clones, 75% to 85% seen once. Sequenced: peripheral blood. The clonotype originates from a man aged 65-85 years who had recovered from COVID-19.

The CDR3 here is CASMTTGANTEAFF. DNA of the CDR3: TGCGCCAGCATGACGACAGGGGCGAACACTGAAGCTTTCTTT. This chain joins TRBV5-1 and TRBJ1-1; 8 bases are a match to TRBD1. The V and J ends lost 6 bases and 1 base, in that order; junction bases with no gene match: 5. This CDR3 is 14 amino acids long. Germline V CDR1 and CDR2: SGHRS, YFSETQ.